This record concerns one T cell receptor (beta chain) sequence. Its antigen is unidentified. This sample is drawn from a study of CD8 T cells in Susac syndrome. Overall study context: Among the sequenced Susac syndrome patients, over five had active disease while 8 or 9 were in remission.

Overall study findings and caveats: The peak of CD8+ clonal expansion in Susac was seen in TEMRA cells and active patients.

cDNA came from around 0.5 to 1 ug RNA primed by random hexamers. Across 54 Vbeta and 13 Jbeta, immunoSEQ multiplex PCR amplified TCR beta CDR3. One entry per CDR3 protein, called by TCRdb with MiXCR from the immunoSEQ multiplex PCR reads. The table has fewer than 85,000 distinct CDR3 sequences, approximately 93% seen once; the top ten hold about 0.52%. The CDR3 contains 14 residues. TCR beta from blood CD8+ and CD4+ T cells was sequenced. This clonotype originated in a human donor with Susac syndrome. The rearrangement joins TRBV21-1 to TRBJ2-5. TRBV21-1 is assigned pseudogene status. Sequenced input: CD8+ T cells from PBMCs. CDR3 DNA sequence: TGTGCCAGCAGCAAAGAGGAGATTCGTGTGACCCAGTACTTC. Residues: CASSKEEIRVTQYF.